These T cell receptor beta chains were read from a single sample in a study of T cells in localized non-small cell lung cancer. TCRdb's table, derived via immunoSEQ multiplex PCR, lists solely in-frame clones and lacks some. Of tens of thousands of clones in the sample, around 83% are singletons; the top ten hold 4.1%. Here the sequenced sample was peripheral blood, taken before any cancer treatment. The receptors shown here come from a woman aged 35 to 69 with stage I lung adenocarcinoma. Each CDR3 is given with its conserved first and last residue. The D gene is left open where the match is weak. A clone size is listed for some rows: how often the clone was seen (once, few, many), or a class if it is expanded.

d_call: .
v_call: TRBV28
j_call: TRBJ1-5
clone_size: .
cdr3_aa: CASSLGGQPQHF
cdr3_nt: TGTGCCAGCAGTTTAGGGGGTCAGCCCCAGCATTTT

d_call: TRBD1
v_call: TRBV10-3
j_call: TRBJ2-3
clone_size: few
cdr3_aa: CAISESRVPGQGADTQYF
cdr3_nt: TGTGCCATCAGTGAGTCCCGGGTCCCGGGACAGGGTGCAGATACGCAGTATTTT

d_call: .
v_call: TRBV5-6
j_call: TRBJ2-3
clone_size: .
cdr3_aa: CASSPDPGTDTQYF
cdr3_nt: TGTGCCAGCAGCCCCGACCCAGGCACAGATACGCAGTATTTT

d_call: .
v_call: TRBV18
j_call: TRBJ1-2
clone_size: .
cdr3_aa: CASSLVQGENYGYTF
cdr3_nt: TGTGCCAGCTCACTGGTCCAAGGGGAGAACTATGGCTACACCTTC

d_call: .
v_call: TRBV18
j_call: TRBJ1-2
clone_size: .
cdr3_aa: CASSPRVGGKEPNYGYTF
cdr3_nt: TGTGCCAGCTCACCACGGGTTGGGGGAAAGGAACCCAACTATGGCTACACCTTC

d_call: TRBD1
v_call: TRBV7-6
j_call: TRBJ2-7
clone_size: .
cdr3_aa: CASSPDRGDNYEQYF
cdr3_nt: TGTGCCAGCAGCCCGGACAGGGGAGACAACTACGAGCAGTACTTC

d_call: TRBD1
v_call: TRBV10-3
j_call: TRBJ1-2
clone_size: .
cdr3_aa: CAISESDRGTLGYGYTF
cdr3_nt: TGTGCCATCAGTGAGTCGGACAGGGGCACCCTCGGCTATGGCTACACCTTC

d_call: .
v_call: TRBV12-5
j_call: TRBJ2-1
clone_size: .
cdr3_aa: CASVKGASEGREQFF
cdr3_nt: TGTGCTAGTGTCAAAGGGGCTAGCGAGGGACGAGAGCAGTTCTTC

d_call: .
v_call: TRBV4-2
j_call: TRBJ1-1
clone_size: .
cdr3_aa: CASSPGGVGNTEAFF
cdr3_nt: TGTGCCAGCAGCCCGGGAGGGGTTGGGAACACTGAAGCTTTCTTT

d_call: .
v_call: TRBV18
j_call: TRBJ2-7
clone_size: .
cdr3_aa: CASSPGTGNEQYF
cdr3_nt: TGTGCCAGCTCACCCGGGACCGGGAACGAGCAGTACTTC

d_call: .
v_call: TRBV4-3
j_call: TRBJ1-1
clone_size: .
cdr3_aa: CASSRSGVKVEAFF
cdr3_nt: TGCGCCAGCAGCCGTAGTGGGGTAAAGGTTGAAGCTTTCTTT

d_call: .
v_call: TRBV5-1
j_call: TRBJ2-3
clone_size: .
cdr3_aa: CASSLARLQGTDTQYF
cdr3_nt: TGCGCCAGCAGCTTGGCCAGGTTACAGGGCACAGATACGCAGTATTTT

d_call: TRBD1
v_call: TRBV11-3
j_call: TRBJ1-2
clone_size: .
cdr3_aa: CASSPARDRGLQGYGYTF
cdr3_nt: TGTGCCAGCAGCCCTGCGAGGGACAGGGGGCTCCAGGGATATGGCTACACCTTC

d_call: .
v_call: TRBV7-9
j_call: TRBJ2-1
clone_size: .
cdr3_aa: CASSHRRGGWDEQLF
cdr3_nt: TGTGCCAGCAGTCATCGAAGGGGGGGCTGGGATGAGCAGCTCTTC

d_call: TRBD2
v_call: TRBV6-6
j_call: TRBJ2-1
clone_size: .
cdr3_aa: CASRLAESYNEQFF
cdr3_nt: TGTGCCAGCAGACTAGCGGAATCCTACAATGAGCAGTTCTTC

d_call: .
v_call: TRBV5-8
j_call: TRBJ1-2
clone_size: few
cdr3_aa: CASSSGTFGGDGYTF
cdr3_nt: TGTGCCAGCAGCTCAGGAACCTTCGGGGGCGATGGCTACACCTTC

d_call: .
v_call: TRBV5-1
j_call: TRBJ1-4
clone_size: .
cdr3_aa: CASSLGSWGLGDNEKLFF
cdr3_nt: TGCGCCAGCAGCTTGGGGTCTTGGGGCCTCGGGGATAATGAAAAACTGTTTTTT

d_call: TRBD1
v_call: TRBV11-3
j_call: TRBJ2-3
clone_size: .
cdr3_aa: CASSVRTGRGTDTQYF
cdr3_nt: TGTGCCAGCAGCGTCCGGACAGGGAGAGGGACAGATACGCAGTATTTT

d_call: .
v_call: TRBV6-5
j_call: TRBJ1-1
clone_size: .
cdr3_aa: CASRPSLTLEAFF
cdr3_nt: TGTGCCAGCAGACCCAGCCTTACACTTGAAGCTTTCTTT

d_call: TRBD1
v_call: TRBV27
j_call: TRBJ1-3
clone_size: .
cdr3_aa: CASSLRGRGNTIYF
cdr3_nt: TGTGCCAGCAGTTTGAGGGGGCGCGGAAACACCATATATTTT

d_call: .
v_call: TRBV7-2
j_call: TRBJ1-2
clone_size: .
cdr3_aa: CASSLIGENYGYTF
cdr3_nt: TGTGCCAGCAGCTTAATTGGCGAAAACTATGGCTACACCTTC

d_call: .
v_call: TRBV12-5
j_call: TRBJ2-5
clone_size: .
cdr3_aa: CASGLGGLRETQYF
cdr3_nt: TGTGCTAGTGGTTTGGGCGGGCTCAGAGAGACCCAGTACTTC

d_call: .
v_call: TRBV27
j_call: TRBJ2-1
clone_size: .
cdr3_aa: CASSSLTAQGPYNEQFF
cdr3_nt: TGTGCCAGCAGTTCACTTACGGCACAGGGACCCTACAATGAGCAGTTCTTC

d_call: .
v_call: TRBV20-1
j_call: TRBJ1-2
clone_size: once
cdr3_aa: CSAHDNYGYTF
cdr3_nt: TGCAGTGCCCACGACAACTATGGCTACACCTTC

d_call: .
v_call: TRBV7-8
j_call: TRBJ1-3
clone_size: .
cdr3_aa: CASSLTLGGKAGNTIYF
cdr3_nt: TGTGCCAGCAGCTTAACACTGGGAGGGAAAGCAGGAAACACCATATATTTT

d_call: TRBD1
v_call: TRBV12-5
j_call: TRBJ2-5
clone_size: .
cdr3_aa: CASGLDQGTVYQEAQYF
cdr3_nt: TGTGCTAGTGGTTTGGACCAAGGGACAGTGTACCAAGAAGCCCAGTACTTC

d_call: .
v_call: TRBV18
j_call: TRBJ2-1
clone_size: once
cdr3_aa: CASSLRDMNNEQFF
cdr3_nt: TGTGCCAGCTCACTCCGGGACATGAACAATGAGCAGTTCTTC

d_call: .
v_call: TRBV18
j_call: TRBJ1-2
clone_size: .
cdr3_aa: CASSPVGQANYGYTF
cdr3_nt: TGTGCCAGCTCACCAGTGGGGCAAGCTAACTATGGCTACACCTTC

d_call: .
v_call: TRBV29-1
j_call: TRBJ1-2
clone_size: .
cdr3_aa: CSVEAGGANRGGYTF
cdr3_nt: TGCAGCGTTGAAGCGGGCGGGGCAAACCGAGGGGGCTACACCTTC

d_call: .
v_call: TRBV7-3
j_call: TRBJ2-3
clone_size: .
cdr3_aa: CASGSGTDTQYF
cdr3_nt: TGTGCCAGCGGCAGCGGCACAGATACGCAGTATTTT

d_call: TRBD1
v_call: TRBV30
j_call: TRBJ2-3
clone_size: .
cdr3_aa: CAWTPGTGYDTQYF
cdr3_nt: TGTGCCTGGACCCCCGGGACAGGATATGATACGCAGTATTTT

d_call: .
v_call: TRBV9
j_call: TRBJ1-3
clone_size: .
cdr3_aa: CASSVVGTASSGNTIYF
cdr3_nt: TGTGCCAGCAGCGTAGTAGGGACGGCAAGCTCTGGAAACACCATATATTTT

d_call: .
v_call: TRBV6-5
j_call: TRBJ2-7
clone_size: once
cdr3_aa: CASKRGSSYEQYF
cdr3_nt: TGTGCCAGCAAGAGAGGGAGCTCCTACGAGCAGTACTTC

d_call: .
v_call: TRBV19
j_call: TRBJ2-2
clone_size: .
cdr3_aa: CASSIAGTGELFF
cdr3_nt: TGTGCCAGTAGTATAGCGGGCACCGGGGAGCTGTTTTTT

d_call: TRBD1
v_call: TRBV5-1
j_call: TRBJ1-6
clone_size: .
cdr3_aa: CASSVMGQGNSPLHF
cdr3_nt: TGTGCCAGCAGCGTTATGGGACAGGGGAATTCACCCCTCCACTTT

d_call: .
v_call: TRBV19
j_call: TRBJ1-6
clone_size: .
cdr3_aa: CARPTDPNSPLHF
cdr3_nt: TGTGCCCGCCCGACAGACCCAAATTCACCCCTCCACTTT

d_call: TRBD1
v_call: TRBV10-3
j_call: TRBJ1-2
clone_size: .
cdr3_aa: CAISESSRGDGYTF
cdr3_nt: TGTGCCATCAGTGAGTCGTCCAGGGGGGATGGCTACACCTTC

d_call: TRBD1
v_call: TRBV5-1
j_call: TRBJ2-4
clone_size: .
cdr3_aa: CPSRQGWGDKNIQYF
cdr3_nt: TGCCCCAGCAGACAGGGGTGGGGGGACAAAAACATTCAGTACTTC

d_call: TRBD1
v_call: TRBV29-1
j_call: TRBJ1-2
clone_size: once
cdr3_aa: CSVEEHGRGTSGYTF
cdr3_nt: TGCAGCGTTGAAGAACACGGCAGGGGGACCAGTGGCTACACCTTC

d_call: .
v_call: TRBV7-9
j_call: TRBJ2-3
clone_size: .
cdr3_aa: CASSLARAGTDTQYF
cdr3_nt: TGTGCCAGCAGCTTAGCGCGAGCAGGCACAGATACGCAGTATTTT

d_call: .
v_call: TRBV23-1
j_call: TRBJ2-6
clone_size: .
cdr3_aa: CASSLGSQSRANVLTF
cdr3_nt: TGCGCCAGCAGTCTTGGATCACAAAGTCGGGCCAACGTCCTGACTTTC

d_call: .
v_call: TRBV7-3
j_call: TRBJ2-1
clone_size: .
cdr3_aa: CASSLSRDYNEQFF
cdr3_nt: TGTGCCAGCAGCTTAAGCAGGGACTACAATGAGCAGTTCTTC

d_call: .
v_call: TRBV6-5
j_call: TRBJ2-2
clone_size: .
cdr3_aa: CASSYSSQSGELFF
cdr3_nt: TGTGCCAGCAGTTACTCTTCCCAGTCCGGGGAGCTGTTTTTT

d_call: .
v_call: TRBV11-2
j_call: TRBJ1-2
clone_size: .
cdr3_aa: CASSLGGGYTF
cdr3_nt: TGTGCCAGCAGCTTAGGAGGTGGCTACACCTTC

d_call: .
v_call: TRBV27
j_call: TRBJ1-2
clone_size: .
cdr3_aa: CASSFDSNYGYTF
cdr3_nt: TGTGCCAGCAGTTTCGACAGTAACTATGGCTACACCTTC